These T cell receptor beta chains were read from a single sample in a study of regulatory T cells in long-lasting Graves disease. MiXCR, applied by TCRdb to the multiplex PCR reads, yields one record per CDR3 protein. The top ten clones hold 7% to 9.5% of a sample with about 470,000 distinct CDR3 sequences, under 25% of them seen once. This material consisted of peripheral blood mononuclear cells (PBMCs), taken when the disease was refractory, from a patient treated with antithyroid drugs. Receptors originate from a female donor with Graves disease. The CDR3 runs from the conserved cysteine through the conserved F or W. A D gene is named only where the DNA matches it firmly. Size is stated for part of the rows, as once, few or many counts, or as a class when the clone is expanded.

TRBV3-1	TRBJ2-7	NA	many	TGTGCCAGCAGCCGAACGGTCTACGAGCAGTACTTC	CASSRTVYEQYF
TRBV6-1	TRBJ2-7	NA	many	TGTGCCAGCAGTGATAGGCACGAGCAGTACTTC	CASSDRHEQYF
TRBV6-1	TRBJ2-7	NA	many	TGTGCCAGCAGTCAGCGGTCCCACCACTCCTACGAGCAGTACTTC	CASSQRSHHSYEQYF
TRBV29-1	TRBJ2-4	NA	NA	TGCAGCGTTGCTCCCACGGGGGCGGGAAACATTCAGTACTTC	CSVAPTGAGNIQYF
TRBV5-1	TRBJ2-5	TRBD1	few	TGCGCCAGCAGCTCCCGGACAGGGGGCGGAGAGACCCAGTACTTC	CASSSRTGGGETQYF
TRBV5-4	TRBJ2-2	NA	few	TGTGCCAGCAGCTTGCAAGGGGCTGGGACCGGGGAGCTGTTTTTT	CASSLQGAGTGELFF
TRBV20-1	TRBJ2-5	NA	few	TGCAGTGCCGATCGTGGGGAAGAGACCCAGTACTTC	CSADRGEETQYF
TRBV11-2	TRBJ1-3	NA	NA	TGTGCCAGCAGCTTAGATGTCGGCCGCTTCTCTGGAAACACCATATATTTT	CASSLDVGRFSGNTIYF
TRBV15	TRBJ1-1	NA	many	TGTGCCACCAGCAGAGATGGATGGGGGACTGAAGCTTTCTTT	CATSRDGWGTEAFF
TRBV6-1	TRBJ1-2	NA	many	TGTGCCAGCAAAGAGGGTATCTATGGCTACACCTTC	CASKEGIYGYTF
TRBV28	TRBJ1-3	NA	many	TGTGCCAGCAGTCTAACTTGGGGGGCTGGAAACACCATATATTTT	CASSLTWGAGNTIYF
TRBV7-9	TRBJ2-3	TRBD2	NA	TGTGCCAGCAGCTTAGCCGATGGCGGGAGAACAGATACGCAGTATTTT	CASSLADGGRTDTQYF
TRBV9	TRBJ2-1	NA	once	TGTGCCAGCAGCGTAGAGGGTAGGGCGGATGAGCAGTTCTTC	CASSVEGRADEQFF
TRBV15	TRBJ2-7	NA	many	TGTGCCACCAGCAGAGAGGGACACAGAGGGTCGCAGTACTTC	CATSREGHRGSQYF
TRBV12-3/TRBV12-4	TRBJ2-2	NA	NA	TGTGCCAGCAGTCCGATTGGGGGACTGAACACCGGGGAGCTGTTTTTT	CASSPIGGLNTGELFF
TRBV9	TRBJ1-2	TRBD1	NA	TGTGCCAGCAGCGTAGACGGACAGGGAGCCTCCAACTATGGCTACACCTTC	CASSVDGQGASNYGYTF
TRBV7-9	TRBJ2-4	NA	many	TGTGCCAGCAGCTTCGGGGTAGCCAAAAACATTCAGTACTTC	CASSFGVAKNIQYF
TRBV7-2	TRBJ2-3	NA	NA	TGTGCCAGCAGCCGTAGCCGTAGGACAGATACGCAGTATTTT	CASSRSRRTDTQYF
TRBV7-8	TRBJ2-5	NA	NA	TGTGCCAGCAGCTCCCCTTGGGGCCAAGGAGAGACCCAGTACTTC	CASSSPWGQGETQYF
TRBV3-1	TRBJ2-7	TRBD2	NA	TGTGCCAGCAGCCAAGAAGGTCGGCCAGCGGGATCCTACGAGCAGTACTTC	CASSQEGRPAGSYEQYF
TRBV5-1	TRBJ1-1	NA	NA	TGCGCCAGCAGCTTAAACTTTCGTGGGGGGACTGTGGACACTGAAGCTTTCTTT	CASSLNFRGGTVDTEAFF
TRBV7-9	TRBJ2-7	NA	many	TGTGCCAGCAGCCCACCTCAGGGGGGGAGAACCTACGAGCAGTACTTC	CASSPPQGGRTYEQYF
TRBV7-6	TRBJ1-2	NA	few	TGTGCCAGCAGCCGAGATGAGGGGCTGGGCGGCTACACCTTC	CASSRDEGLGGYTF
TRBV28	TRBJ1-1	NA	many	TGTGCCAGCAGACTACAGACGGGGCGGAGGACTGAAGCTTTCTTT	CASRLQTGRRTEAFF
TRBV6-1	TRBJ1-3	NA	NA	TGTGCCAGCAGACAGACAGGAGGGTTAGGAGACACCATATATTTT	CASRQTGGLGDTIYF
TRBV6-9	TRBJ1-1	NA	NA	TGTGCCAGCAGTTACTCATTTAACCCTGGGACTGAAGCTTTCTTT	CASSYSFNPGTEAFF
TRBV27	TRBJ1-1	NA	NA	TGTGCCAGCAGTTCGGGACCCTTTCTGAACACTGAAGCTTTCTTT	CASSSGPFLNTEAFF
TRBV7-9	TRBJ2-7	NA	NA	TGTGCCAGCAGCGCAGTAGCAAGTTACGAGCAGTACTTC	CASSAVASYEQYF
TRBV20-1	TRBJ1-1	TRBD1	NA	TGCAGTGCTATCATATTGCGGGACAGGGGGCGTCCGGGGACTGAAGCTTTCTTT	CSAIILRDRGRPGTEAFF
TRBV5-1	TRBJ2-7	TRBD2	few	TGCGCCAGCAGCTCCAGACTAGCGGGCTTGGCCTACGAGCAGTACTTC	CASSSRLAGLAYEQYF
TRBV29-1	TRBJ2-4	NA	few	TGCAGCGTTTCACAGCAAAACATTCAGTACTTC	CSVSQQNIQYF
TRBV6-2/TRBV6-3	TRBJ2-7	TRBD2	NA	TGTGCCGCCCAGAGACTAGCGGGATTCGTAGAGCAGTACTTC	CAAQRLAGFVEQYF
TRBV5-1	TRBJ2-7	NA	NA	TGCGCCAGCAGCTTGGCCTCTGAGGGGCGAGCCTACGAGCAGTACTTC	CASSLASEGRAYEQYF
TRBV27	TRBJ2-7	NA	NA	TGTGCCAGCAGTGCCGCCGGGACTTCAGACGAGCAGTACTTC	CASSAAGTSDEQYF
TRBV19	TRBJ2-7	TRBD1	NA	TGTGCCAGTAGTACCCCCGGGACAGGAAACTACGAGCAGTACTTC	CASSTPGTGNYEQYF
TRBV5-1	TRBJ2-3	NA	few	TGCGCCAGCAGCTTTCGGGGGACAGATACGCAGTATTTT	CASSFRGTDTQYF
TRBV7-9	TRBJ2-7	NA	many	TGTGCCAGCAGCTCAGACCGGGACTGGCACTACGAGCAGTACTTC	CASSSDRDWHYEQYF